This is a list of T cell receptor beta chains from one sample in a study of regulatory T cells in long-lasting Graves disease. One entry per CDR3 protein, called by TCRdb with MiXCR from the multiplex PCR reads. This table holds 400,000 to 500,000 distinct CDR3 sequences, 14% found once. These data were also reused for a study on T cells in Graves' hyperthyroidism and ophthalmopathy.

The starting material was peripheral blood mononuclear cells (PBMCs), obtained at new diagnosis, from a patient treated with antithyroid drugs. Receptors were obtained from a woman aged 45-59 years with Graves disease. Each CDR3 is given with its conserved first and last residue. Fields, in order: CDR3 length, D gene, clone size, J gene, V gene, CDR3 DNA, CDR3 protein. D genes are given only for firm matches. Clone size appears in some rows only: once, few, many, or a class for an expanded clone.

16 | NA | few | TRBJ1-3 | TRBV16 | TGTGCCAGCAGCCAAACTCAGCGGGAGTTGGGAAACACCATATATTTT | CASSQTQRELGNTIYF
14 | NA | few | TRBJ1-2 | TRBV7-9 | TGTGCCAGCGAACAGGGTTTCAGTCTTGGTGGCTACACCTTC | CASEQGFSLGGYTF
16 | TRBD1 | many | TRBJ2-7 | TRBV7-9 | TGTGCCAGCAGCTCCGTGTCCAGGGGGAGCTCCTACGAGCAGTACTTC | CASSSVSRGSSYEQYF
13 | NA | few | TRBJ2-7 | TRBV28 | TGTGCCAGCAGTCCGTCACCTAGCTGGGAGCAGTACTTC | CASSPSPSWEQYF
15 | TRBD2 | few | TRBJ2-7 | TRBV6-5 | TGTGCCAGCAGCTACACGACTAGCGGGAGTCACGAGCAGTACTTC | CASSYTTSGSHEQYF
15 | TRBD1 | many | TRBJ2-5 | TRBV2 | TGTGCCAGCAGTGGGAGGACAGGGGCTCAAGAGACCCAGTACTTC | CASSGRTGAQETQYF
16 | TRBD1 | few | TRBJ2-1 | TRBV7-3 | TGTGCCAGCAGCTTAAATGCCCAGGGGGCTTACAATGAGCAGTTCTTC | CASSLNAQGAYNEQFF
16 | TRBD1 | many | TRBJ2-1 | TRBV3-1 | TGTGCCAGCAGCCAAAAGACAGGGGGCTTGTGGAATGAGCAGTTCTTC | CASSQKTGGLWNEQFF
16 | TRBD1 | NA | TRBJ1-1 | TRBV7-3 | TGTGCCAGCAGCTTAACGGGGGGGACAGCGAACACTGAAGCTTTCTTT | CASSLTGGTANTEAFF
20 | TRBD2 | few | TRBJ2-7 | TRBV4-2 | TGTGCCAGCAGCCAAGTTGGTAGGTCTAGCGGGGTAATAAGCTCCTACGAGCAGTACTTC | CASSQVGRSSGVISSYEQYF
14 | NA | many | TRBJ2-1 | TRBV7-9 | TGTGCCAGCAGCTTAGACGCGGACTTCAATGAGCAGTTCTTC | CASSLDADFNEQFF
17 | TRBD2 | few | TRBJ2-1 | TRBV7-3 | TGTGCCAGCAGCCCCTTAGGGACTAGCGGTTCCTACAATGAGCAGTTCTTC | CASSPLGTSGSYNEQFF